What follows describes a single TCR beta chain. Antigen: not known. The sample originates from a study of radiotherapy plus CTLA-4 blockade in lung cancer. The study, taken as a whole, reports: Expansion in blood of tumor-derived TCR clones was seen after radiotherapy plus ipilimumab.

The method was immunoSEQ multiplex PCR; TCRdb's version includes in-frame clones alone and lacks a portion of them. The table includes fewer than 150,000 clones, roughly 80% detected once. The CDR3 contains 15 residues. Germline V gene sequence: CDR1 MDHEN, CDR2 SYDVKM. Trimming took 6 bases from V and 0 from J; bases not matched to a gene: 2. This chain connects TRBV28 to TRBJ2-1; 10 bases align to TRBD2. Material: peripheral blood, obtained from a patient treated with radiotherapy plus ipilimumab. This TCR was recovered from a human donor with non-small cell lung cancer who had a partial response to radiotherapy plus ipilimumab. The CDR3 here is CASSPSGSSYNEQFF. The DNA of the CDR3 is TGTGCCAGCAGCCCTAGCGGGAGCTCCTACAATGAGCAGTTCTTC.